The entry that follows covers one T cell receptor (beta chain) sequence. V lost 8 bases and J lost 8; bases outside the gene matches: 14. The length of the CDR3 is 15 residues. Germline V gene lookup returns CDR1 MNHNS and CDR2 SASEGT. The source of the sample is a study of glioma-infiltrating T cells after dendritic cell vaccination. Sequencing used immunoSEQ multiplex PCR; TCRdb keeps in-frame clones, though not all of them. In the table there are over 65,000 clones, 85% of which are singletons. Documented time point: after dendritic cell vaccination, including at tumor progression/relapse. The sequence came from a human donor with glioblastoma. This sequence joins TRBV6-1 and TRBJ1-2, with 10 bases lining up with TRBD1. Sequenced material: blood, taken after dendritic cell vaccination. The CDR3 loop is CASGSVSGTGEGYTF. DNA of the CDR3: TGTGCCAGCGGATCCGTCTCCGGGACAGGGGAGGGCTACACCTTC.